This T cell receptor beta chain was documented in a study of radiation and T cells in renal cell carcinoma. Regarding the study as a whole: From baseline, blood top tumor clonotypes peaked at 2 weeks post-radiation.

Data came from immunoSEQ multiplex PCR; TCRdb stores just in-frame clones and leaves some out. This table has roughly 75,000 clones, roughly 82% appearing once. The CDR3 consists of 15 residues. The V end lost 3 bases, the J end lost 4 bases, and 13 bases lay between the germline ends. The V gene's germline CDR1 is SGHAT and CDR2 FQNNGV. The time point: blood 2 weeks post-SBRT. The treatment denotes: 15 Gy SBRT to primary tumor, nephrectomy 4 weeks later. This clone was detected a few times. Its antigen is unidentified. The sample consisted of blood, taken from a patient whose treatment included radiotherapy and nephrectomy. The TCR comes from a man aged 60 to 75 with renal cell carcinoma. The chain combines TRBV11-2 with TRBJ2-1; D remains ambiguous. The CDR3 DNA reads TGTGCCAGCAGCTTTCCCCCCGAGGAGTACAATGAGCAGTTCTTC. It codes for CASSFPPEEYNEQFF.